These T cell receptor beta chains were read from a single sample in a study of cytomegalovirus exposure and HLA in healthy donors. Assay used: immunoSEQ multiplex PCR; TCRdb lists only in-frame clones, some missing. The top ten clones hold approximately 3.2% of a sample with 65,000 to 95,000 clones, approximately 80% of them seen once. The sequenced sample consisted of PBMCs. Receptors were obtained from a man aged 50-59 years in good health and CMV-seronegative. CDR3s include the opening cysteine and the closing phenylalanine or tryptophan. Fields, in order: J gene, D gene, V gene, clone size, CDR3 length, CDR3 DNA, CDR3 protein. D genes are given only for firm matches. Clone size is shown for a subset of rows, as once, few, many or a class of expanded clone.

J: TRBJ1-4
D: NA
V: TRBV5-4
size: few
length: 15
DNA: TGTGCCAGCAGCTTGGACAGGAATAATGATGGGAAACTGTTTTTT
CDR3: CASSLDRNNDGKLFF

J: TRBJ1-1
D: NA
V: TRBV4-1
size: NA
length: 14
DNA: TGCGCCAGCAGCCAAGATAGAGGGAGCGCTGAAGCTTTCTTT
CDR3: CASSQDRGSAEAFF

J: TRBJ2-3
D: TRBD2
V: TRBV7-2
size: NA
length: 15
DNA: TGTGCCAGCAGCCGGCGGGAGGGGTCCACAGATACGCAGTATTTT
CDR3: CASSRREGSTDTQYF

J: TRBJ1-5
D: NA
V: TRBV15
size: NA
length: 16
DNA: TGTGCCACCAGCACCCGCCGGGGTTTGGGCAATCAGCCCCAGCATTTT
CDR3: CATSTRRGLGNQPQHF

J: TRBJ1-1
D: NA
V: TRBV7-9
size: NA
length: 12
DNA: TGTGCCGTGGGGAGCATGAACACTGAAGCTTTCTTT
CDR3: CAVGSMNTEAFF

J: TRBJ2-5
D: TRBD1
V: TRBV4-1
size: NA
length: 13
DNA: TGCGCCAGCAGCCTGACAGGGGGAGAGACCCAGTACTTC
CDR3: CASSLTGGETQYF

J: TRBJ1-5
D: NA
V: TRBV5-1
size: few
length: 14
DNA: TGCGCCAGCAGCTTGGTTGGTCAGGGGCAGCCCCAGCATTTT
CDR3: CASSLVGQGQPQHF

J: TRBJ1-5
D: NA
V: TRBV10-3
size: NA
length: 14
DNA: TGTGCCATCAGTGAGTCGCCAGGGGATCAGCCCCAGCATTTT
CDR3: CAISESPGDQPQHF

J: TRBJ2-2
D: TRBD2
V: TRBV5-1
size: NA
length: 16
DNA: TGCGCCAGCAGCCCTGGGACTAGCGGGGAAAACGGGGAGCTGTTTTTT
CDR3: CASSPGTSGENGELFF

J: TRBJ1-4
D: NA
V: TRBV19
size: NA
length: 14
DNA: TGTGCCAGTTCCCTAGGCCGGGGGGAAGGAAAACTGTTTTTT
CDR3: CASSLGRGEGKLFF

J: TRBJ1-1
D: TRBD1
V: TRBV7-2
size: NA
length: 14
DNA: TGTGCCAGCAGCTTAGACAGGGGGAACACTGAAGCTTTCTTT
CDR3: CASSLDRGNTEAFF

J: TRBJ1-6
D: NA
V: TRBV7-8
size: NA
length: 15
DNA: TGTGCCAGCAGCTTCGGGGGAAGGGATAATTCACCCCTCCACTTT
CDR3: CASSFGGRDNSPLHF

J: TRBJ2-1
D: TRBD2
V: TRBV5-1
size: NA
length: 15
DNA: TGCGCCAGCAGCTCAAGCGGGGGTACCTACAATGAGCAGTTCTTC
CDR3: CASSSSGGTYNEQFF

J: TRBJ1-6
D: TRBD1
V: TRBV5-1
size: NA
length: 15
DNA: TGCGCCAGCAGCTCTGGACAGGGCTCTAATTCACCCCTCCACTTT
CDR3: CASSSGQGSNSPLHF

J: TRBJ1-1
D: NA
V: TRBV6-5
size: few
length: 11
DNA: TGTGCCAGCAGCCAGAGGCTTGAAGCTTTCTTT
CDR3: CASSQRLEAFF

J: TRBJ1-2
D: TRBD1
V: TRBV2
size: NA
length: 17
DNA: TGTGCCAGCAGTTACGGCGGGACAGCCGGTGCTAACTATGGCTACACCTTC
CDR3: CASSYGGTAGANYGYTF

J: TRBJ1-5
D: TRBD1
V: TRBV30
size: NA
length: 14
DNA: TGTGCCTGGAGTCGGGACAGGCGCAATCAGCCCCAGCATTTT
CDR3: CAWSRDRRNQPQHF

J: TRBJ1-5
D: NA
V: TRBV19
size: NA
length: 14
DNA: TGTGCCAGTATGGGAGGGTATAGCAATCAGCCCCAGCATTTT
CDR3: CASMGGYSNQPQHF

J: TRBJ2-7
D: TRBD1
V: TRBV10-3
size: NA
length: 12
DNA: TGTGCCATCAGTGGGACAGGGTACGAGCAGTACTTC
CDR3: CAISGTGYEQYF

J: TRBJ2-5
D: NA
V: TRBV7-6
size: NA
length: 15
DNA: TGTGCCAGCAGCTTACCGGGCCCGGCGGGAGAGACCCAGTACTTC
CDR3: CASSLPGPAGETQYF

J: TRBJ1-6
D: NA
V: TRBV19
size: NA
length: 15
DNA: TGTGCCAGTAGCGCAGTATCCTCCTATAATTCACCCCTCCACTTT
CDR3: CASSAVSSYNSPLHF

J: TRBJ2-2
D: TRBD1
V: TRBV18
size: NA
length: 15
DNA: TGTGCCAGCTCACAAAGACAGGGGAAGTCCGGGGAGCTGTTTTTT
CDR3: CASSQRQGKSGELFF

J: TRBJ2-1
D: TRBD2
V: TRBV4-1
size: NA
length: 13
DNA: TGCGCCAGCAGCCTAGAAATGGGGGGGAAGCAGTTCTTC
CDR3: CASSLEMGGKQFF

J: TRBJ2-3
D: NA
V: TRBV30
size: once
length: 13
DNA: TGTGCCTGGAGTCGGCGAGAGGGAGATACGCAGTATTTT
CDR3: CAWSRREGDTQYF

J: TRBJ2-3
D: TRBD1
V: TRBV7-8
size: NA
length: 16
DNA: TGTGCCAGCAGCCTACTACAGGGGGGTTGGACAGATACGCAGTATTTT
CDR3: CASSLLQGGWTDTQYF

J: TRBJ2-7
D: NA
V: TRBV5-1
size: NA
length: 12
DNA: TGCGCCAGCAGCCTTACAGGGAACGAGCAGTACTTC
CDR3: CASSLTGNEQYF

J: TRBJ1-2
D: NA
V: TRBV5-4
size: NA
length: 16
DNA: TGTGCCAGCAGCTTGGCATCAGGGGCCGCCTCGTATGGCTACACCTTC
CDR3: CASSLASGAASYGYTF

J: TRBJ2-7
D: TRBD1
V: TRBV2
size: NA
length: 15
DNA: TGTGCCAGCAGCGGAGCGACAGGGGACCACTACGAGCAGTACTTC
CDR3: CASSGATGDHYEQYF

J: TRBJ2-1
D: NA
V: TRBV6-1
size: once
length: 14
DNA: TGTGCCAGCAGCAGGGGATATTCCAACAATGAGCAGTTCTTC
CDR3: CASSRGYSNNEQFF

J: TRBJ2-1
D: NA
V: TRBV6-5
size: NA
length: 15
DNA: TGTGCCAGCAGTCCTAGGGGGGGGCCTACAAATGAGCAGTTCTTC
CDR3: CASSPRGGPTNEQFF

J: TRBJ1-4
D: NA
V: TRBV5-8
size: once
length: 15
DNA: TGTGCCAGCAGTTCAGGCTATCCAACTAATGAAAAACTGTTTTTT
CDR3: CASSSGYPTNEKLFF

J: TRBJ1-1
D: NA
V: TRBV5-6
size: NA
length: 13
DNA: TGTGCCAGCAGCCTGCAAGGGGGCACTGAAGCTTTCTTT
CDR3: CASSLQGGTEAFF

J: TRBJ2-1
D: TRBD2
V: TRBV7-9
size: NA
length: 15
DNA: TGTGCCAGCAGCAAGGGAACTAGCGGGGGCAATGAGCAGTTCTTC
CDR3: CASSKGTSGGNEQFF

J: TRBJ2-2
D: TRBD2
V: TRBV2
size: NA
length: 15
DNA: TGTGCCAGCTCAGGGACTAGCGGACCCCGCGGGGAGCTGTTTTTT
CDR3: CASSGTSGPRGELFF

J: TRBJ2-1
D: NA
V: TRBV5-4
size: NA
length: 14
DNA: TGTGCCAGCAGCTTGGAGCACAGGCCCAATGAGCAGTTCTTC
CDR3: CASSLEHRPNEQFF

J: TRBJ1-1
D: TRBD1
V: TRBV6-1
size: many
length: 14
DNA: TGTGCCAGCAGTGAACCGTACAGGGGAGGAGAAGCTTTCTTT
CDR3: CASSEPYRGGEAFF

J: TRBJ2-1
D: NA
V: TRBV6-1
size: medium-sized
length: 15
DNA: TGTGCCAGCAGCCTTATCGGGGGAGCCTACAATGAGCAGTTCTTC
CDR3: CASSLIGGAYNEQFF

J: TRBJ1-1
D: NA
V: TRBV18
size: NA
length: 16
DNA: TGTGCCAGCTCACCAACTATCTCCATGAGTAACACTGAAGCTTTCTTT
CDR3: CASSPTISMSNTEAFF

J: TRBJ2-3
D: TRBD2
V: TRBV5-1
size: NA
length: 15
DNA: TGCGCCAGCAGCCCGGGGGGGGGTGTCACAGATACGCAGTATTTT
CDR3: CASSPGGGVTDTQYF

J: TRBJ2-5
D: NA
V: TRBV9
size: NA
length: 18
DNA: TGTGCCAGCAGCGTATCAGGGTTAGGGGGGGTCGGGCAAGAGACCCAGTACTTC
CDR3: CASSVSGLGGVGQETQYF

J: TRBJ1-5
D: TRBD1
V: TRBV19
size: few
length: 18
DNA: TGTGCCAGTAGTATGCGGTCCGGGGGGACAGGTTCGGCTCAGCCCCAGCATTTT
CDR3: CASSMRSGGTGSAQPQHF

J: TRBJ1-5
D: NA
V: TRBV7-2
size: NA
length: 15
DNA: TGTGCCAGCAGCTCCTCCCCAGGGCAGAATCAGCCCCAGCATTTT
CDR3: CASSSSPGQNQPQHF

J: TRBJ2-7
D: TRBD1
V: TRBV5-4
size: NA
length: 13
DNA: TGTGCCAGCAAGGAGACAGGGGCCCACGAGCAGTACTTC
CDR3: CASKETGAHEQYF

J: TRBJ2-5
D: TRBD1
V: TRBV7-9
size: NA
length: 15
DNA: TGTGCCAGCAGCTTCCAGACAGGGTACAGTGAGACCCAGTACTTC
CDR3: CASSFQTGYSETQYF

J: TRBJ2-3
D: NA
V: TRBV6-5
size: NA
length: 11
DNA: TGTGCCAGCAGGGCCACAGATACGCAGTATTTT
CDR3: CASRATDTQYF